The clone carrying this T cell receptor beta chain was seen once. Its antigen remains unknown. This record belongs to a study of cytomegalovirus exposure and HLA in healthy donors. General study results and limits: A few chains linked to CMV were shown in vitro to be specific for CMV antigens. According to a later analysis, donors in an Asian-associated ancestry cluster reportedly had fewer N-insertions than the roughly 670-donor mean.

This CDR3 spans 18 amino acids. The junction had 6 bases not matched to a gene; V was cut back by 0 bases and J by 1 base. PCR used 60 Vbeta primers and 13 Jbeta primers. The method was immunoSEQ multiplex PCR; TCRdb's version includes in-frame clones alone and lacks a portion of them. The table includes 95,000 to 100,000 clones, 76% detected once. This sequence originates from a middle-aged man in good health and CMV-seronegative. The sequencing sample was made of PBMCs. This chain connects TRBV23-1 to TRBJ2-7; TRBD2 matches 13 bases. TRBV23-1 is placed among ORFs of uncertain function. The DNA of the CDR3 is TGCGCCAGCAGTCAATCATCGGGACTAGCGGGATTATCCTACGAGCAGTACTTC. Its translation: CASSQSSGLAGLSYEQYF.